The present T cell receptor (beta chain) was sequenced within a study of Ad26.COV2.S vaccination and SARS-CoV-2 variants. Study-wide context: The donor belonged to the COV1001 Ad26.COV2.S trial arm. General study points: Greater spike-specific TCR breadth was seen in vaccine recipients than in placebo recipients.

Sequencing used immunoSEQ multiplex PCR; TCRdb keeps in-frame clones, though not all of them. In the table there are approximately 400,000 clones, 80% to 90% of which are singletons. The CDR3 is made up of 15 amino acids. The germline CDR1 and CDR2 sequences are MNHEY and SVGAGI. Trimming took off 7 bases at V and 0 bases at J, with 10 bases between the two ends. Noted treatment: 19 received Ad26.COV2.S at low or high dose, single or two shots; 5 received placebo; per-sample allocation not given. Sample collection was performed on day 63 after the first vaccine or placebo injection. An Ad26 vector that expressed Wuhan-strain SARS-CoV-2 spike constituted the vaccine. Notes on this clone: No antigen is known for it.

The clonotype was recovered from a person between 18 and 65 years old who received the Ad26.COV2.S COVID-19 vaccine or a placebo. V and J are TRBV6-5 and TRBJ1-6; tentatively, D is TRBD1 (6 bases). The sequencing used peripheral blood, collected in a trial of Ad26.COV2.S vaccine versus placebo. The CDR3 protein is CASIKGGSYNSPLHF. CDR3 DNA sequence: TGTGCCAGCATCAAAGGGGGCTCCTATAATTCACCCCTCCACTTT.